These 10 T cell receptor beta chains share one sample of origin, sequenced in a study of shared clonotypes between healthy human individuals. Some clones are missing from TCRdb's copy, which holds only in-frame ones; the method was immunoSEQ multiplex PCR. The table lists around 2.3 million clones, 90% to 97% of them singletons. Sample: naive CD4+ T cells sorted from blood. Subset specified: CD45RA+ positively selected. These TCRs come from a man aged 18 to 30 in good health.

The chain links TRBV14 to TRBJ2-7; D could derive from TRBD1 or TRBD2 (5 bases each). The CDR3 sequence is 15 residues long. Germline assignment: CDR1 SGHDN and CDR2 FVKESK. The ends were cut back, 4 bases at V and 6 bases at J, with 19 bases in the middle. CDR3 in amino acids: CASSLAFGGIAEQYF. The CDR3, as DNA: TGTGCCAGCAGCCTGGCATTTGGGGGAATAGCCGAGCAGTACTTC.

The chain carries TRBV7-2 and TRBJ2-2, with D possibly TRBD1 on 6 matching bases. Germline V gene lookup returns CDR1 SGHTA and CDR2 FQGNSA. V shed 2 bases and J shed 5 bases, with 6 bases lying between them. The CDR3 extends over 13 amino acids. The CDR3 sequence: CASSLTGTGELFF. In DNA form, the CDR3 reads TGTGCCAGCAGCTTAACAGGGACCGGGGAGCTGTTTTTT.

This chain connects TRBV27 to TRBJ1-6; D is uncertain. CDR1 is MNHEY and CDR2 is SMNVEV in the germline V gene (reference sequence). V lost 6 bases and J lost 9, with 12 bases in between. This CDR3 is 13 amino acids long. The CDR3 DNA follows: TGTGCCAGCAGAACGGAGGCCGGTTCACCCCTCCACTTT. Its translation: CASRTEAGSPLHF.

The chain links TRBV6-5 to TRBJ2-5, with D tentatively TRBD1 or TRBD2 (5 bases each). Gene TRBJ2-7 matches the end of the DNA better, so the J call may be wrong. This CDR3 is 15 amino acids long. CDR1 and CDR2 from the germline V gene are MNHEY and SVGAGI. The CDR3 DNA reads TGTGCCAGCAGTTACTCGAGGGGAATGGCCTACGAGCAGTACTTC. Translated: CASSYSRGMAYEQYF.

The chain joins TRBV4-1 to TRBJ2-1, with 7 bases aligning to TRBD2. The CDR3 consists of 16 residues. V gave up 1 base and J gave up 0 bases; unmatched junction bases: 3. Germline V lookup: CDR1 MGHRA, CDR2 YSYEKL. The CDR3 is CASSQVGGSSYNEQFF. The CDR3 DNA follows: TGCGCCAGCAGCCAAGTCGGGGGGAGCTCCTACAATGAGCAGTTCTTC.

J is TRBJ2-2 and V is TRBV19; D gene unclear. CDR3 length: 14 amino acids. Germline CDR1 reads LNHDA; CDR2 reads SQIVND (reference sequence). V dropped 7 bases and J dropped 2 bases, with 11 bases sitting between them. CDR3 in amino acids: CASNPRQNTGELFF. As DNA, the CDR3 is TGTGCCAGTAATCCCCGACAAAACACCGGGGAGCTGTTTTTT.

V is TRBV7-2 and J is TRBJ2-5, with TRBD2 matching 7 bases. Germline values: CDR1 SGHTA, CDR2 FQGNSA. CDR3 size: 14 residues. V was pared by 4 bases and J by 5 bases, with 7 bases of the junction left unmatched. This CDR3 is CASSSAGVRETQYF. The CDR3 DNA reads TGTGCCAGCAGCTCGGCGGGGGTCAGGGAGACCCAGTACTTC.

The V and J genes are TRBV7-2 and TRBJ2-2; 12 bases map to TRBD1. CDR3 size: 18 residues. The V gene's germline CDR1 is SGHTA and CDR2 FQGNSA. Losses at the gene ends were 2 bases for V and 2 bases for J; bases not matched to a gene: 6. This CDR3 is CASSLHGTGGSNTGELFF. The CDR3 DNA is TGTGCCAGCAGCTTACACGGGACAGGGGGCTCAAACACCGGGGAGCTGTTTTTT.

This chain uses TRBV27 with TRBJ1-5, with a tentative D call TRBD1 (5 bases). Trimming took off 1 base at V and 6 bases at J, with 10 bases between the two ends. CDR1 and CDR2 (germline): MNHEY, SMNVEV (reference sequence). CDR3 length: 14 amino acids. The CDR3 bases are TGTGCCAGCAGTTTATGGGGGGTCAGTCAGCCCCAGCATTTT. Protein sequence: CASSLWGVSQPQHF.

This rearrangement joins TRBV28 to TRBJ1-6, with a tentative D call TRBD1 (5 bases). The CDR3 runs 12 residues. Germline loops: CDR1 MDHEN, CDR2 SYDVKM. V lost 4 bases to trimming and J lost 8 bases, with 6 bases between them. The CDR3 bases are TGTGCCAGCAGTTGGGGGGATTCACCCCTCCACTTT. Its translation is CASSWGDSPLHF.